This T cell receptor (beta chain) stems from a study of cytomegalovirus exposure and HLA in healthy donors (dated by TCRdb to between 2016 and 2019). For the wider study: An earlier analysis of some 620 of the donors reported 276 Gb of sequence data and 117 million unique TCR beta sequences obtained from about 170 million T cells. Genome-wide SNP genotypes for about three fifths of the 666 donors were used in a later genetic analysis, which treated that subset as a discovery cohort. To predict cytomegalovirus infection status, the study combined high-throughput TCR immunosequencing, statistical association of individual TCRs with disease status, and machine learning. The T cell repertoires of 666 subjects were profiled by immunosequencing and related to cytomegalovirus serostatus. Both class I and class II loci were covered by HLA typing, at four-digit resolution. An earlier analysis of around 640 of the donors used high-throughput TCR beta sequencing to judge whether each TCR beta V gene segment behaved as functional or pseudogenic. An early release covering roughly 580 HLA-typed donors comprised 300 to 350 gigabases of sequencing data and around 80 million unique TCR sequences. All discovery cohort repertoires had been generated using a single sequencing platform. The genetic ancestry cluster associated with self-reported Caucasian donors included around four fifths of the roughly 390 genotyped donors. In addition to the first cohort of about 650 subjects, a separate validation cohort of approximately 130 different subjects was used. Typing coverage varied by locus: about 620-630 donors for A, B, C, DRB1 and DQB1; approximately 500 for DQA1; more than 600 for DPA1; roughly 450 for DPB1. The aim of the study was to test whether cataloging public T cell receptors could identify signatures of past pathogen exposure. Five DR-DQ haplotypes were treated as single units for association and clustering because of strong linkage in the cohort. On average, around 240,000 unique TCR beta nucleotide sequences were sequenced per donor among 300 to 500 genotyped donors of the cohort, with 15% to 20% of those sequences being non-productive. In a later analysis, previously published TCR beta repertoires from 666 donors were re-analyzed and high-resolution HLA genotyping was added so that TCR occurrence patterns could be studied. The later analysis used no new phenotypic data to find candidate immune exposures, relying instead on TCR beta sequences and their occurrence across donors. Donor age, sex, ethnicity and CMV serostatus were compiled together with the repertoire data.

Summary of the overall study and its limitations: Roughly uniform sequencing depth across donors was assumed in presence/absence analyses, although this assumption may not hold. The study listed 170 or so TCR beta chains as associated with cytomegalovirus. A later analysis found that TCR association rates varied across HLA loci, with DRB1 alleles showing the most associated TCRs and HLA-C alleles the fewest. Across donors, most TCR sequences were observed very rarely, whereas some public TCRs were present in many individuals. Correlated functional status among segregating V segments might be attributable to linkage disequilibrium, but an unknown experimental factor could not be ruled out. A later analysis found that most CMV-associated TCR beta chains appeared HLA-restricted, with HLA associations seemingly driven largely by CMV exposure. For the cohort, immune exposure information was limited to CMV serostatus. Specific HLA alleles were associated with about 17,000 TCR beta sequences at a false discovery rate of 0.05 in a later analysis. The earlier analysis of some 560 of the donors excluded 15 to 20 rarely observed V segments, including chromosome 9 orphons, because counts were too low. A later analysis found that HLA-associated TCR beta chains were more clonally expanded and had lower generation probabilities than equally common non-associated chains. A further reported finding was that TCR beta sequences accurately predicted the HLA-A and HLA-B alleles for most subjects in the first cohort. A later genetic analysis associated a missense DCLRE1C variant with V-gene and J-gene trimming of TCR beta chains, and an independent cohort replicated the association. Assigning TCR associations to individual alleles was difficult when HLA alleles, especially DR and DQ, strongly co-occurred. In vitro tests confirmed that three of the cytomegalovirus-associated TCR beta chains recognize cytomegalovirus antigens. A cluster of highly shared sequence variants was judged likely to be a technical artifact of the sequencing pipeline. In both the original and validation cohorts, the classifier was reported to diagnose cytomegalovirus status with high specificity and sensitivity. In this cohort, only TCR beta chains were sequenced, and detectable features were limited by the absence of alpha or paired-chain data. A later genetic analysis reported fewer N-insertions in productive TCRs among donors in an Asian-associated ancestry cluster than the roughly 650-donor mean. Several of the top co-occurrence clusters appeared to be linked to parvovirus B19, influenza, CMV and Epstein-Barr virus, according to a later analysis. In an earlier analysis of a few hundred of the donors, most TCR beta V segments were observed in productive rearrangements about 90% or about 30% of the time, broadly matching IMGT annotations. Because the 87-base-pair reads could not distinguish some IMGT-functional V segments, including TRBV6-2 and TRBV6-3, those segments were excluded. Because HLA typing was missing for some donors at each locus, association tests included only the typed subset. The authors suggested that the approach could potentially be extended to other disease states and immunological phenotypes.

CDR1 MNHEY and CDR2 SMNVEV were looked up in the germline V gene (reference sequence). Reading from cysteine to phenylalanine, the CDR3 counts 13 amino acids. CDR3 DNA is the only sequence kept; it has 39 bases, read in frame from the first base. V and J lose 4 bases and 5 bases, and a span of 11 bases separates them. In the case of this clone: What antigen it recognizes has not been identified. No much larger clone is present one base from it, and per-base qualities are unavailable.

In total, approximately 700 healthy bone marrow donors made up the cohort. At the time of sampling, all cohort members were nominally healthy, though unrecorded immune exposures were likely present. The donor was CMV seronegative and was included in the group of around 320 seronegative cohort members. Every donor gave a peripheral blood sample, and the peripheral blood mononuclear cells from that sample were used for TCR beta sequencing. The Qiagen DNeasy Blood Extraction Kit was used to extract genomic DNA from the blood cell samples. The library was generated by the immunoSEQ multiplex PCR assay. For the multiplex PCR, a mixture combining 60 forward primers for TCR Vbeta segments and 13 reverse primers for TCR Jbeta segments was used. A multiplex PCR assay on genomic DNA amplified the CDR3 region of rearranged TCR beta genes. The Illumina HiSeq System was used to sequence the amplified TCR beta libraries as 87-base-pair reads. Per the authors' processing: In a later analysis, about 80 million unique TCR beta chains were counted across the 650 to 750 repertoires, and roughly 11 million of these chains were shared by at least two donors. A nearest-neighbor algorithm error-corrected the raw reads and collapsed the reads into unique sequences, merging closely related sequences to remove PCR and sequencing errors. V, D and J gene segments were assigned by aligning CDR3 sequences to IMGT reference sequences. For a sequence to be retained, a match of at least six nucleotides to both a V gene segment and a J gene segment was required. A rearrangement counted as productive if the CDR3 had no stop codons and remained in frame with V and J, and every other rearrangement counted as non-productive. Following IMGT convention, CDR3 was defined as the stretch from the second conserved V-encoded cysteine to the conserved J-encoded phenylalanine. In an earlier analysis of more than 550 of the donors, sequences lacking an unambiguous match to a single V gene segment were excluded. In an earlier analysis of some 590 of the donors, V segments were called functional above 56.7% productive rearrangements and were called segregating when the between-donor standard deviation exceeded 5%. A statistical classification framework was built to diagnose cytomegalovirus status from the catalog of TCR beta chain sequences. V and J gene assignment, in a later analysis, came from comparing TCR nucleotide sequences with IMGT/GENE-DB human TR gene sequences. The TCRdist pipeline was used in a later analysis to assign CDR3 sequences and most-parsimonious VDJ recombination scenarios. In a later analysis, every TCR beta chain was defined by the combination of its CDR3 amino acid sequence and its V-gene family, and reads without a unique V-gene family were dropped. As a way to deal with suspected cross-contamination and a sequencing artifact, a later analysis dropped 450 to 600 nucleotide sequences that were highly shared and had low generation probability. In a later analysis, a clonal expansion index was calculated for each public chain from normalized within-repertoire ranks of inferred template counts. In a later analysis, generation probabilities were computed using a VDJ recombination model fitted to out-of-frame rearrangements, and the results were checked against IGoR. Hypergeometric tests were used in a later analysis to score TCR-TCR, TCR-HLA and TCR-CMV co-occurrence, with a repertoire-size bias correction applied to the TCR pairs. False discovery rates were estimated in a later analysis by permuting HLA or CMV assignments 20 times. In a later analysis, co-occurring TCRs were grouped using DBSCAN, with TCRdist sequence similarity added in when clustering inside HLA-allele-positive subsets. For co-occurrence clustering, repertoires with fewer than 30,000 or more than 120,000 public chains were excluded, along with roughly 5 repertoires with anomalous nucleotide sharing. Not all clones reach the TCRdb copy of this immuneACCESS table, which keeps in-frame sequences only. Checked studies attribute under half of the gap to unresolved V genes and leave the rest unexplained. The V and J calls and clone size come from that table; D and trimming were worked out from the DNA. For this sample there are approximately 100,000 clones; about 70% appear just once. Clones ranked in the top ten supply under 2% of the sample.

Sequencing was performed on PBMCs. The source is a woman between 40 and 55 years old in good health and CMV-seronegative. The rearrangement joined TRBV27 to TRBJ1-2; perhaps TRBD1 is the D gene, with 5 bases matching. The nucleotide sequence reads as follows: TGTGCCAGCAGTTCTCTGGGGGGGTATGGCTACACCTTC. It translates as CASSSLGGYGYTF.